The entry that follows covers one T cell receptor beta chain sequence. As yet, its antigen is unknown. The PCR made use of 60 Vbeta and 13 Jbeta primers. The protocol was immunoSEQ multiplex PCR, while the TCRdb copy is restricted to in-frame clones and leaves out a portion. Of 60,000 to 65,000 clones in the sample, over 60% are singletons; the top ten hold about 23%. These data are taken from a study of cytomegalovirus exposure and HLA in healthy donors. V lost 7 bases to trimming and J lost 4 bases, with 16 bases between them. This CDR3 contains 14 residues. The germline CDR1 and CDR2 sequences are SGHTA and FQGNSA. Study-wide findings and caveats: The likely explanation for a cluster of highly shared sequence variants was sequencing artifact.

The J gene is TRBJ1-2, the V gene TRBV7-2; a possible D gene is TRBD1 (5 bases). Sequencing input: PBMCs. The TCR sequence derives from a man aged 50 or older in good health and CMV-seropositive. The CDR3 DNA reads TGTGCCAGCACTCCGGGAGGGGCCGGCTATGGCTACACCTTC. It specifies CASTPGGAGYGYTF.